This TCR beta chain derives from a study of blood T cell repertoires in COVID-19. About the study: The origin of the acute and convalescent COVID-19 samples was the United States, Italy and Spain.

TCRdb keeps only in-frame clones here, not all; method: immunoSEQ multiplex PCR. The sample has 200,000 to 250,000 clones, 86% seen once. Per germline, CDR1 SGDLS and CDR2 YYNGEE. The CDR3 extends over 17 amino acids. V trimming: 5 bases; J trimming: 1 base; junction bases outside the gene matches: 11. The receptor was derived from a woman between 45 and 60 years old with COVID-19, enrolled during active disease. The sample was peripheral blood. V gene TRBV9 combines with J gene TRBJ2-2; 7 positions match TRBD2. The CDR3 protein is CASRNPGSSGNTGELFF. CDR3 sequence (DNA): TGTGCCAGCAGGAACCCGGGTTCTAGCGGGAACACCGGGGAGCTGTTTTTT.